Listed here are 27 T cell receptor beta chains from one sample, sequenced in a study of blood T cells in healthy people across ages. The second PCR ran roughly 6 to 11 cycles with a sample-barcoded 5' primer and J-beta primers. TCRdb used MiXCR to reprocess the 5' RACE reads, holding one entry per CDR3 protein. The sample shows hundreds of thousands of distinct CDR3 sequences, roughly 25% of them seen only once. These records were also assigned to another study, of T cells of mothers and their children.

Sequenced material: blood. The receptor set was obtained from a boy younger than 18 in good health.

The table lists this clonotype with many counts. The V gene is TRBV2, the J gene TRBJ2-7, with D possibly matching TRBD2 (6 bases). The V end lost 5 bases, the J end lost 1 base, and 12 bases lay between the germline ends. CDR3 length: 14 residues. CDR1 SNHLY and CDR2 FYNNEI come from the germline V gene. In DNA, the CDR3 is TGTGCCAGCAGTCCGGGAGCAGGGTCCTACGAGCAGTACTTC. It encodes CASSPGAGSYEQYF.

J is TRBJ1-3 and V is TRBV4-1; D gene ambiguous. V was pared by 1 base and J by 3 bases, with 7 bases between. This CDR3 has 14 residues. Germline V CDR1 and CDR2: MGHRA, YSYEKL. The CDR3 sequence is CASSQVGVGNTIYF. Here the CDR3 DNA reads TGCGCCAGCAGCCAAGTCGGGGTTGGAAACACCATATATTTT.

This chain joins TRBV20-1 and TRBJ2-5; TRBD2 aligns across 14 bases. V lost 5 bases, J lost 1 base, and 18 bases stayed unmatched. The CDR3 extends over 20 amino acids. Germline CDR1 and CDR2: DFQATT and SNEGSKA (reference sequence). In DNA, the CDR3 is TGCAGTGCTCCGACGGGACTAGCGGGAGCTCAGTGGGGTCCCCAAGAGACCCAGTACTTC. It translates to CSAPTGLAGAQWGPQETQYF.

This clonotype has only a few counts. The chain carries TRBV7-2 and TRBJ2-1, with 11 bases lining up with TRBD2. The V segment lost 5 bases and the J segment 4 bases; nucleotides outside the gene matches: 4. This CDR3 comprises 15 residues. Germline V gene lookup returns CDR1 SGHTA and CDR2 FQGNSA. CDR3 nucleotides: TGTGCCAGCAGCCCTAGCGGGGGGTTTTACAATGAGCAGTTCTTC. It codes for CASSPSGGFYNEQFF.

This clonotype showed up just a few times. V usage is TRBV12-3 or TRBV12-4 and J usage is TRBJ2-7; 9 bases agree with TRBD2. The J segment lost 2 bases and the V segment lost 5 bases, leaving 7 bases of the junction unmatched. CDR3 length: 15 residues. As DNA, the CDR3 is TGTGCCAGCAGTCTCACTAGCGGGCCAACCTACGAGCAGTACTTC. This sequence encodes CASSLTSGPTYEQYF.

This clonotype was observed a few times. This sequence joins TRBV12-3 or TRBV12-4 and TRBJ2-5; perhaps TRBD1 as D (5 bases). V was trimmed by 1 base and J by 8 bases, leaving 14 bases between them. This CDR3 has 14 amino acids. CDR3 sequence (DNA): TGTGCCAGCAGTTTAGGGCCGGGCCAGGGCACCCAGTACTTC. It specifies CASSLGPGQGTQYF.

This CDR3 reads CASSSTLRSTDTQYF. Here the CDR3 DNA reads TGTGCCAGCAGCTCGACACTCAGGAGCACAGATACGCAGTATTTT. J is TRBJ2-3 and V is TRBV5-6; no clear D. Germline CDR1 and CDR2: SGHDT and YYEEEE. The CDR3 loop spans 15 amino acids. Trimming removed 3 bases from V and 0 bases from J, with 11 bases in between.

This clonotype appeared a few times. One junction end does not reproduce the germline sequence, and a read error may be involved. This CDR3 reads CSARAPGTYNSPLHF. The CDR3 nucleotides are TGCAGTGCCAGAGCACCAGGCACCTATAATTCACCCCTCCACTTT. J is TRBJ1-6 and V is TRBV20-1; D is ambiguous. The germline gives CDR1 DFQATT, CDR2 SNEGSKA (reference sequence). CDR3 size: 15 residues.

The chain joins TRBV19 to TRBJ2-7; 7 nucleotides agree with TRBD2. V dropped 5 bases and J dropped 4; count of bases not matched to a gene: 8. The CDR3 totals 14 residues. The germline V gene has CDR1 LNHDA and CDR2 SQIVND (reference sequence). DNA for the CDR3: TGTGCCAGTAGTTTCGGACTAGTCGGATACGAGCAGTACTTC. Its protein is CASSFGLVGYEQYF.

This clonotype was found a few times. This chain joins TRBV12-3 or TRBV12-4 and TRBJ1-1; 9 nucleotides align to TRBD1. This CDR3 region has 14 residues. Trimming removed 7 bases from V and 5 bases from J; junction bases left unmatched: 8. The CDR3 loop is CASTTQGAATEAFF. CDR3 in DNA: TGTGCCAGCACAACACAGGGGGCAGCAACTGAAGCTTTCTTT.

This clonotype was seen only a few times. The V gene is TRBV27, the J gene TRBJ2-7; no clear D. The CDR3 is 15 amino acids. V lost 3 bases, J lost 4 bases, and 16 bases lay in between. Germline lookup yields CDR1 MNHEY and CDR2 SMNVEV (reference sequence). In DNA form, the CDR3 reads TGTGCCAGCAGTTTTGCCCCCATTGATGGGTACGAGCAGTACTTC. It specifies CASSFAPIDGYEQYF.

The rearrangement joins TRBV4-3 to TRBJ2-7; D is ambiguous. V shed 4 bases and J shed 3 bases, with 10 bases lying between them. Germline V CDR1 and CDR2: LGHNA, YSLEER. CDR3 size: 13 residues. CDR3 sequence reads: CASSRRQGYEQYF. CDR3 in DNA: TGCGCCAGCAGCCGTCGACAAGGCTACGAGCAGTACTTC.

J is TRBJ1-4 and V is TRBV7-9; a possible D gene is TRBD1 (5 bases). Germline-derived CDR1 and CDR2 are SEHNR and FQNEAQ (reference sequence). Trimming pared 3 bases from V and 7 bases from J, leaving 15 bases between. The CDR3 is 15 amino acids. The CDR3 nucleotides are TGTGCCAGCAGCTTGTACGAGGCCCAGGGTGAAAAACTGTTTTTT. Translation gives CASSLYEAQGEKLFF.

The chain recombines TRBV4-2 with TRBJ2-7, with TRBD1 as a possible D gene (6 bases). Trimming stripped 0 bases from V and 5 bases from J, with 14 bases between. The CDR3 spans 15 residues. The germline gives CDR1 LGHNA, CDR2 YNFKEQ. CDR3: CASSQDKGQRNEQYF. CDR3 bases: TGTGCCAGCAGCCAAGATAAAGGACAGAGGAACGAGCAGTACTTC.

This clonotype was counted between two and nine times. The rearrangement joins TRBV29-1 to TRBJ2-5; D possibly corresponds to TRBD2 (6 bases). V shed 0 bases and J shed 5 bases, with 16 bases lying between them. The CDR3 consists of 15 residues. CDR1 SQVTM and CDR2 ANQGSEA come from the germline V gene. The CDR3 protein is CSVEDDREIRETQYF. The CDR3, as DNA: TGCAGCGTTGAAGATGATCGGGAGATCCGGGAGACCCAGTACTTC.

The chain combines TRBV5-1 with TRBJ1-1; no clear D gene. The CDR3 consists of 14 residues. Per germline, CDR1 SGHRS and CDR2 YFSETQ. V lost 4 bases, J lost 1 base, and 11 bases lay in between. CDR3 in DNA: TGCGCCAGCAGCACCGACACTTGGAACACTGAAGCTTTCTTT. This gives the protein CASSTDTWNTEAFF.

The chain combines TRBV5-1 with TRBJ2-3; D perhaps matches TRBD1 (6 bases). This CDR3 spans 13 amino acids. Germline-derived CDR1 and CDR2 are SGHRS and YFSETQ. Trimming pared 2 bases from V and 3 bases from J, leaving 7 bases between. CDR3 sequence reads: CASSFGTTDTQYF. The DNA for the CDR3 is TGCGCCAGCAGCTTCGGGACAACAGATACGCAGTATTTT.

This clonotype was observed a few times. The chain links TRBV6-2 or TRBV6-3 to TRBJ2-2; D gene uncertain. The CDR3 has 14 residues. CDR1 is MNHEY, CDR2 SVGEGT, per germline. The V end lost 8 bases, the J end lost 7 bases, and 17 bases lay between the germline ends. CDR3 in amino acids: CASVPIESDGELFF. The CDR3 DNA reads as TGTGCCAGCGTCCCCATTGAGTCAGACGGGGAGCTGTTTTTT.

V and J are TRBV7-3 and TRBJ2-3; tentative D call: TRBD2 (5 bases). The CDR3 runs to 16 residues. Germline CDR1 reads SGHTA; CDR2 reads FQGTGA. Trimming took off 0 bases at V and 0 bases at J, with 10 bases between the two ends. The CDR3 loop is CASSLTGGWSTDTQYF. In DNA, the CDR3 is TGTGCCAGCAGCTTAACGGGCGGGTGGAGCACAGATACGCAGTATTTT.

With regard to this clonotype: A junction end diverges from the germline sequence, so it may reflect a read error. The chain joins TRBV9 to TRBJ1-2; 8 bases match TRBD1. Germline CDR1 SGDLS, CDR2 YYNGEE. There are 17 residues in the CDR3. The CDR3 nucleotides are TGTGCCGGCAGCGTCAACAGGGTTATTGAGGGACAGGATGGCTACACCTTC. Protein product: CAGSVNRVIEGQDGYTF.

This clonotype was seen a handful of times. The chain's CDR3 is CASSLGTGAYGYTF. The CDR3 nucleotides read TGTGCCAGCAGCTTAGGTACAGGGGCGTATGGCTACACCTTC. The chain carries TRBV11-2 and TRBJ1-2, with 7 bases aligning to TRBD1. The CDR3 extends over 14 amino acids. Germline V gene lookup returns CDR1 SGHAT and CDR2 FQNNGV. V lost 1 base to trimming and J lost 5 bases; unmatched junction nucleotides: 4.

V gene TRBV6-2 or TRBV6-3 combines with J gene TRBJ1-6, with D perhaps matching TRBD1 (6 bases). Germline assignment: CDR1 MNHEY and CDR2 SVGEGT. There are 13 residues in the CDR3. V dropped 5 bases and J dropped 11 bases, with 13 bases sitting between them. CDR3 sequence: CASSRGPVAPLHF. The DNA of the CDR3 is TGTGCCAGCAGTCGGGGGCCAGTCGCACCCCTCCACTTT.

This clonotype showed up just a few times. This clone may be a read error of a much larger clone one base away. The chain is built from TRBV7-8 and TRBJ2-6; D may be TRBD2 (7 bases). The germline CDR1 and CDR2 sequences are SGHVS and FQNEAQ. This CDR3 contains 16 residues. CDR3 sequence reads: CASSLGVVGGANVLIF. The CDR3 DNA is TGTGCCAGCAGCTTAGGAGTTGTGGGGGGGGCCAACGTCCTGATTTTC.

The chain recombines TRBV18 with TRBJ2-7; TRBD2 is a possible D gene (5 bases). This CDR3 spans 18 amino acids. Trimming shortened V by 3 bases and J by 0 bases, and 21 bases separated the two germline ends. CDR1 KGHSH and CDR2 LQKENI come from the germline V gene. The CDR3 sequence: CASSPLATLATSSYEQYF. The CDR3 DNA is TGTGCCAGCTCACCCTTGGCGACACTCGCTACTAGCTCCTACGAGCAGTACTTC. Based on the CDR3 plus reference TRBV18 and TRBJ2-7, the full variable domain is NAGVMQNPRHLVRRRGQEARLRCSPMKGHSHVYWYRQLPEEGLKFMVYLQKENIIDESGMPKERFSAEFPKEGPSILRIQQVVRGDSAAYFCASSPLATLATSSYEQYFGPGTRLTVT.

This clonotype occurred a few times. This rearrangement joins TRBV20-1 to TRBJ2-3; TRBD1 might be the D (5 bases). Deletions cut 4 bases from V and 2 bases from J, with 7 bases between. This CDR3 is built from 12 residues. Germline lookup yields CDR1 DFQATT and CDR2 SNEGSKA (reference sequence). The CDR3 protein is CSAKTDTDTQYF. DNA for the CDR3: TGCAGTGCTAAGACAGACACAGATACGCAGTATTTT.

J is TRBJ2-5 and V is TRBV11-3; no definite D call. The CDR3 loop spans 15 amino acids. CDR1 and CDR2 from the germline V gene are SGHNT and YENEEA. Trimming removed 4 bases at V and 2 bases at J, with 14 bases between. CDR3 in DNA: TGTGCCAGCAGCTCGAGACGAGGCCCTCAAGAGACCCAGTACTTC. It encodes CASSSRRGPQETQYF.

V is TRBV4-2 and J is TRBJ1-5; D gene ambiguous. Trimming shortened V by 0 bases and J by 6 bases, and 6 bases separated the two germline ends. Germline loops: CDR1 LGHNA, CDR2 YNFKEQ. The length of the CDR3 is 13 residues. CDR3 residues: CASSQDGSQPQHF. For the CDR3, the DNA is TGTGCCAGCAGCCAAGACGGTAGTCAGCCCCAGCATTTT.